Reported below is one TCR beta chain. This sample was included in a study of shared clonotypes between healthy human individuals. The donor population consisted of healthy HIV-negative adults with no recent acute infections or vaccinations. The data were produced by immunoSEQ multiplex PCR, yet TCRdb's version contains in-frame clones alone and is incomplete. The sample records 1.6 million or so clones, just under 99% being singletons. Germline CDR1 and CDR2: MDHEN and SYDVKM. This CDR3 contains 14 residues. Trimming removed 1 base at V and 3 bases at J, with 6 bases between. The chain carries TRBV28 and TRBJ2-2, with D perhaps TRBD2 (6 bases). Sequenced: naive CD4+ T cells sorted from blood. The subset is: CD45RA+ positively selected. The clonotype comes from a man aged 25 to 45 in good health. Here the CDR3 reads CASSLSSDTGELFF. DNA of the CDR3: TGTGCCAGCAGTTTATCTAGCGACACCGGGGAGCTGTTTTTT. The full variable domain, rest sourced from reference TRBV28 and TRBJ2-2, is DVKVTQSSRYLVKRTGEKVFLECVQDMDHENMFWYRQDPGLGLRLIYFSYDVKMKEKGDIPEGYSVSREKKERFSLILESASTNQTSMYLCASSLSSDTGELFFGEGSRLTVL.